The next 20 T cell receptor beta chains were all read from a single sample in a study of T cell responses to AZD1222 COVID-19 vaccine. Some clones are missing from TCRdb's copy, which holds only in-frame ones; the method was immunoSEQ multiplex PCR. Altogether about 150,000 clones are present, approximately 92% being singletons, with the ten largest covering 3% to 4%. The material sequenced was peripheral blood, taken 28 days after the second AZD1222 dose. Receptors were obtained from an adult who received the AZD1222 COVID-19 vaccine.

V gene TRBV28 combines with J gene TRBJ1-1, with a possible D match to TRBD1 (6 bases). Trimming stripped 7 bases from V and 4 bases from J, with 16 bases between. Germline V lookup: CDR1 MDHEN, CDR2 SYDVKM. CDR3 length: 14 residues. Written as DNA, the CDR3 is TGTGCCAGCACCAATATGGCAGGGGTCACTGAAGCTTTCTTT. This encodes CASTNMAGVTEAFF. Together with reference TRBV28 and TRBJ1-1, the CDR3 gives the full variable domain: DVKVTQSSRYLVKRTGEKVFLECVQDMDHENMFWYRQDPGLGLRLIYFSYDVKMKEKGDIPEGYSVSREKKERFSLILESASTNQTSMYLCASTNMAGVTEAFFGQGTRLTVV.

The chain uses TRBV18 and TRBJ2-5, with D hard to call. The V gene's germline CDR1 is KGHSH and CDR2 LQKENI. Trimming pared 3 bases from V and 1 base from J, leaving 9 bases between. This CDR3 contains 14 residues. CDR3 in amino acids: CASSPQGTQETQYF. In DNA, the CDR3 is TGTGCCAGCTCACCTCAAGGCACCCAAGAGACCCAGTACTTC.

The CDR3 is CASSFFGQGHNEQFF. The CDR3, as DNA: TGTGCCAGCAGCTTCTTCGGACAGGGACACAATGAGCAGTTCTTC. The chain combines TRBV11-2 with TRBJ2-1; TRBD1 aligns across 8 bases. This CDR3 is built from 15 residues. The germline V gene has CDR1 SGHAT and CDR2 FQNNGV. V was pared by 3 bases and J by 5 bases, with 6 bases of the junction left unmatched. Supplemented by reference TRBV11-2 and TRBJ2-1, the full variable domain reads EAGVAQSPRYKIIEKRQSVAFWCNPISGHATLYWYQQILGQGPKLLIQFQNNGVVDDSQLPKDRFSAERLKGVDSTLKIQPAKLEDSAVYLCASSFFGQGHNEQFFGPGTRLTVL.

Written as DNA, the CDR3 is TGTGCCAGCAGTTTATATCGGAATACTGAAGCTTTCTTT. It specifies CASSLYRNTEAFF. The V and J genes are TRBV27 and TRBJ1-1; D gene unclear. The CDR3 is made up of 13 amino acids. V was clipped by 1 base and J by 5 bases, with 8 bases between them. From germline, CDR1 is MNHEY and CDR2 SMNVEV (reference sequence).

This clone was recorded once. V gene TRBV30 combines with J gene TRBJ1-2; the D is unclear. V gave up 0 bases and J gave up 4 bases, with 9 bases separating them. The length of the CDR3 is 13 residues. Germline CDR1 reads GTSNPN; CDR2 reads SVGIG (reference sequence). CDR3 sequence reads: CAWSVREPYGYTF. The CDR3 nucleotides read TGTGCCTGGAGTGTAAGAGAGCCCTATGGCTACACCTTC.

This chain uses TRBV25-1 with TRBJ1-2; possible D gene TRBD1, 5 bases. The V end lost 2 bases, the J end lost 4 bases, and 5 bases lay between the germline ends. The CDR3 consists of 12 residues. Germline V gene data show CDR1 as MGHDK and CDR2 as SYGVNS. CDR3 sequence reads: CASSETGYGYTF. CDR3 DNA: TGTGCCAGCAGTGAAACAGGCTATGGCTACACCTTC.

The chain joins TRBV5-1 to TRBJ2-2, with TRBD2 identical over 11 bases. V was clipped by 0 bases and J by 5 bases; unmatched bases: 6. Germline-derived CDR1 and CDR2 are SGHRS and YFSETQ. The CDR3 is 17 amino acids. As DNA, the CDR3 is TGCGCCAGCAGCTTGGAAATTAGCGGGAGGGGGACCGGGGAGCTGTTTTTT. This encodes CASSLEISGRGTGELFF.

CDR3 DNA sequence: TGTGCCATCAGTGAGCCGGTCATCTCGGCTTTCTTT. Its translation is CAISEPVISAFF. The rearrangement joins TRBV10-3 to TRBJ1-1; D unclear. Germline-derived CDR1 and CDR2 are ENHRY and SYGVKD. Trimming took 2 bases from V and 11 from J, leaving 12 bases between them. The CDR3 is made up of 12 amino acids.

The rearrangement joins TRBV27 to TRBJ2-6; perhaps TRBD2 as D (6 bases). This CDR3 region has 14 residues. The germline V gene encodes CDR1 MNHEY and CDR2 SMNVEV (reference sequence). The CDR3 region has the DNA TGTGCTTACCGGAGGGGTTCTGGGGCCAACGTCCTGACTTTC. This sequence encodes CAYRRGSGANVLTF. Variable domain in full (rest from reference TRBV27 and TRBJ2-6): EAQVTQNPRYLITVTGKKLTVTCSQNMNHEYMSWYRQDPGLGLRQIYYSMNVEVTDKGDVPEGYKVSRKEKRNFPLILESPSPNQTSLYFCAYRRGSGANVLTFGAGSRLTVL.

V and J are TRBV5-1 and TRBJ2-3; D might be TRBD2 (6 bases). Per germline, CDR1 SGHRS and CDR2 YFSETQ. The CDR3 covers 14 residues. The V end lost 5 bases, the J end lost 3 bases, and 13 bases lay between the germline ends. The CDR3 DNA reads TGCGCCAGCAGGTGGAGTGGGGGGACAGATACGCAGTATTTT. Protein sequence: CASRWSGGTDTQYF.

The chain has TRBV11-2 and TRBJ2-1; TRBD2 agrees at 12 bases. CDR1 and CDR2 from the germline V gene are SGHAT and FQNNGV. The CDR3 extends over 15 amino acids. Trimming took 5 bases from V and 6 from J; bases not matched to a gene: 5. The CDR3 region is CASSRPGLAGNEQFF. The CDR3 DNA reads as TGTGCCAGCAGCCGGCCGGGACTAGCGGGCAATGAGCAGTTCTTC.

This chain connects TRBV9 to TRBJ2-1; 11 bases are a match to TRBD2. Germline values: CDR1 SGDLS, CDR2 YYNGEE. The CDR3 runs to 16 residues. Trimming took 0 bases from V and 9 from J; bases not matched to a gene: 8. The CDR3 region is CASSVATASGRSEQFF. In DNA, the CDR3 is TGTGCCAGCAGCGTAGCTACGGCTAGCGGGAGGTCTGAGCAGTTCTTC.

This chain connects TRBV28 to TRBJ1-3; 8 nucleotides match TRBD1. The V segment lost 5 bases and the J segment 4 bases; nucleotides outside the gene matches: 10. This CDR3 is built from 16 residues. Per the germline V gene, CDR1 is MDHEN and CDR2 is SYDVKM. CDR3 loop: CASSVNGQGSGNTIYF. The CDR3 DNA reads TGTGCCAGCAGTGTTAATGGACAGGGATCAGGAAACACCATATATTTT.

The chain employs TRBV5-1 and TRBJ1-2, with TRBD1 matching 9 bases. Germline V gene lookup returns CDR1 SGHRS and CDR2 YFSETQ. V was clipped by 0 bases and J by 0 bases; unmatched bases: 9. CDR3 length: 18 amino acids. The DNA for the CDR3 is TGCGCCAGCAGCTTGGATAACAGGGGGCGATTCGCTAACTATGGCTACACCTTC. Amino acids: CASSLDNRGRFANYGYTF.

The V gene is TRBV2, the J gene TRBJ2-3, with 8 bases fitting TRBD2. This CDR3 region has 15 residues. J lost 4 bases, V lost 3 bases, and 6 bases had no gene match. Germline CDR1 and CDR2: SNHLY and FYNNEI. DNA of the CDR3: TGTGCCAGCAGTGATCCGGGAGGGGTTTCAGATACGCAGTATTTT. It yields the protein CASSDPGGVSDTQYF.

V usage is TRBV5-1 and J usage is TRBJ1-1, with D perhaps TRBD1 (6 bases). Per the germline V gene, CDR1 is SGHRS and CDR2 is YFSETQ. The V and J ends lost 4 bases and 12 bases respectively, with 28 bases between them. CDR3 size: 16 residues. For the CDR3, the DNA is TGCGCCAGCAGCGCACAGGGTGACAGCCTCGGAGTCGACTCTTTCTTT. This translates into CASSAQGDSLGVDSFF.

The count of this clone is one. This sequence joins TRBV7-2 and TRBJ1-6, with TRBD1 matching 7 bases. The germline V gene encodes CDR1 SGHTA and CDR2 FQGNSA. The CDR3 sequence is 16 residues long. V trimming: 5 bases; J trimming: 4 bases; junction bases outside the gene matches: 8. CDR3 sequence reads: CASSPATGLYNSPLHF. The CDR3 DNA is TGTGCCAGCAGCCCGGCGACAGGGCTTTATAATTCACCCCTCCACTTT.

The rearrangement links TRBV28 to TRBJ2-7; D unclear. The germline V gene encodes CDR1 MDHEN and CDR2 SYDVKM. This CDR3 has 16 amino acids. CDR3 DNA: TGTGCAAGCCTCGGCCCGAAATCCACGGGCGTCTACGAGCAGTACTTC. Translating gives CASLGPKSTGVYEQYF.

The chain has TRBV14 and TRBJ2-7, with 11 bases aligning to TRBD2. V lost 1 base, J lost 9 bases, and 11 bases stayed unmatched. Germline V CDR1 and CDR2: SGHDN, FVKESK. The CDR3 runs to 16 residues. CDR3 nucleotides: TGTGCCAGCAGCCAAGGTAGCGGGAGGGCTCCCTATCGGCAGTACTTC. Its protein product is CASSQGSGRAPYRQYF. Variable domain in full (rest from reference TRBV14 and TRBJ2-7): EAGVTQFPSHSVIEKGQTVTLRCDPISGHDNLYWYRRVMGKEIKFLLHFVKESKQDESGMPNNRFLAERTGGTYSTLKVQPAELEDSGVYFCASSQGSGRAPYRQYFGPGTRLTVT.

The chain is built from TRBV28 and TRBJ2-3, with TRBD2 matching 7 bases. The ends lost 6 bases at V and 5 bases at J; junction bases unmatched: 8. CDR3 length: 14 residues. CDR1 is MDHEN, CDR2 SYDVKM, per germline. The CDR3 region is CASSWRETRDTQYF. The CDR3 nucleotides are TGTGCCAGCAGCTGGCGGGAGACAAGAGATACGCAGTATTTT.